Included here is one T cell receptor beta chain sequence, with context. This specimen comes from a study of blood T cell repertoires in COVID-19. Study-wide context: Samples representing acute and convalescent COVID-19 were sourced from the United States, Italy and Spain. Nucleic acid was either cDNA or gDNA, and it came from T cells, B-cell-depleted T cells, or PBMCs.

CDR1 and CDR2 from the germline V gene are SGHNT and YYREEE (reference sequence). Trimming cost V 1 base and J 4 bases; bases outside gene matches: 5. This CDR3 has 15 amino acids. Original processing methods: By means of reference gene primer amplification, nucleated cell counts were estimated. The table came from immunoSEQ multiplex PCR; TCRdb's copy has only in-frame clones and leaves some out. Clonal size and the V and J genes are those of that table, whereas D and trimming came from the DNA. The sample yields about 170,000 clones, around 85% seen once. This chain connects TRBV5-4 to TRBJ2-5; 9 bases agree with TRBD2. The sample was peripheral blood. The source of this sequence is a human donor with acute or convalescent COVID-19. The donor label of this sample is uncertain. CDR3 nucleotide sequence: TGTGCCAGCAGCTTGTGGGCGGGGGGGCCAGAGACCCAGTACTTC. Its protein is CASSLWAGGPETQYF.